A selection of T cell receptor beta chains follows, all from one sample in a study of blood T cell repertoires in COVID-19. Generated by immunoSEQ multiplex PCR, the TCRdb table keeps only in-frame clones and is missing some. Of 150,000 to 190,000 clones in the sample, about 88% were seen once. Sequencing was carried out using PBMCs or T cells enriched from blood (not recorded which). The receptors here all came from a man in his fifties who had recovered from COVID-19. CDR3s include the opening cysteine and the closing phenylalanine or tryptophan. The D gene is left open where the match is weak. A row's size may be missing; if present it is once, few, many or a size class.

CDR3nt: TGTGCCAGCAGCCAAGAGATAGCGGGGGGGCTTGTGACCCAGTACTTC; CDR3aa: CASSQEIAGGLVTQYF; j_gene: TRBJ2-5; d_gene: TRBD2; v_gene: TRBV4-2; abundance: -
CDR3nt: TGTGCCAGCAGTTTGCAGGGGGCCGGGGAGCTGTTTTTT; CDR3aa: CASSLQGAGELFF; j_gene: TRBJ2-2; d_gene: TRBD1; v_gene: TRBV27; abundance: -
CDR3nt: TGTGCCAGCAGCTTAGAAACGGGAGCTCAGCAGTTCTTC; CDR3aa: CASSLETGAQQFF; j_gene: TRBJ2-1; d_gene: -; v_gene: TRBV11-2; abundance: -
CDR3nt: TGTGCCAGCAGCGAGCAGACAGCCTCCTACGAGCAGTACTTC; CDR3aa: CASSEQTASYEQYF; j_gene: TRBJ2-7; d_gene: -; v_gene: TRBV9; abundance: -
CDR3nt: TGTGCCAGCAGCCCCAATTCGGGACTCTCCACCGGGGAGCTGTTTTTT; CDR3aa: CASSPNSGLSTGELFF; j_gene: TRBJ2-2; d_gene: -; v_gene: TRBV7-2; abundance: -
CDR3nt: TGTGCCAGCAGCCTGACAGGTTCCTCCTACGAGCAGTACTTC; CDR3aa: CASSLTGSSYEQYF; j_gene: TRBJ2-7; d_gene: -; v_gene: TRBV9; abundance: many
CDR3nt: TGTGCCAGCAGCTTAGGACTAGCGGATCTCGAGACCCAGTACTTC; CDR3aa: CASSLGLADLETQYF; j_gene: TRBJ2-5; d_gene: TRBD2; v_gene: TRBV7-9; abundance: -
CDR3nt: TGCGCCAGCGGGGGGGGGCCCGAAAAACTGTTTTTT; CDR3aa: CASGGGPEKLFF; j_gene: TRBJ1-4; d_gene: -; v_gene: TRBV10-1; abundance: -
CDR3nt: TGCGCCAGCAGCCAAGATCGCAGGGCACCTAATGAAAAACTGTTTTTT; CDR3aa: CASSQDRRAPNEKLFF; j_gene: TRBJ1-4; d_gene: -; v_gene: TRBV4-1; abundance: -
CDR3nt: TGCGCCAGCAGCTTACAGGGTTCTGGAAACACCATATATTTT; CDR3aa: CASSLQGSGNTIYF; j_gene: TRBJ1-3; d_gene: -; v_gene: TRBV5-1; abundance: -
CDR3nt: TGTGCCAGCAGCTGGGGGATTGCAGGGGATGGGGAGCTGTTTTTT; CDR3aa: CASSWGIAGDGELFF; j_gene: TRBJ2-2; d_gene: -; v_gene: TRBV7-9; abundance: -
CDR3nt: TGTGCCAGCAGCCGACAGGGTCGGGACTATGGCTACACCTTC; CDR3aa: CASSRQGRDYGYTF; j_gene: TRBJ1-2; d_gene: TRBD1; v_gene: TRBV5-8; abundance: -
CDR3nt: TGTGCCAGCAGCTCACAAAGCTATGGCTACACCTTC; CDR3aa: CASSSQSYGYTF; j_gene: TRBJ1-2; d_gene: -; v_gene: TRBV7-9; abundance: -
CDR3nt: TGTGCCAGCAGCTTAGGGACAGGGACCTTCGGCTACACCTTC; CDR3aa: CASSLGTGTFGYTF; j_gene: TRBJ1-2; d_gene: TRBD1; v_gene: TRBV13; abundance: -
CDR3nt: TGTGCCATCCGGGACAGGCGCCAAGATGGCTACACCTTC; CDR3aa: CAIRDRRQDGYTF; j_gene: TRBJ1-2; d_gene: TRBD1; v_gene: TRBV19; abundance: -
CDR3nt: TGTGCCAGCAGCTTAGGGGACAGGCAGACCCAGTACTTC; CDR3aa: CASSLGDRQTQYF; j_gene: TRBJ2-5; d_gene: TRBD1; v_gene: TRBV7-9; abundance: -
CDR3nt: TGTGCCAGCAGTTCCCAGGGACTAGCGGGGAAAGCTAGCACAGATACGCAGTATTTT; CDR3aa: CASSSQGLAGKASTDTQYF; j_gene: TRBJ2-3; d_gene: TRBD2; v_gene: TRBV2; abundance: -